A selection of T cell receptor beta chains follows, all from one sample in a study of identical twins. TCRdb analysed the 5' RACE reads with MiXCR anew, one entry per CDR3 protein. Of 450,000 or so distinct CDR3 sequences detected, around 14% appear once; the ten largest clones hold around 0.48%. The sample also formed part of further work on yellow fever vaccine responses in identical twins.

Sample: CD4+ T cells sorted from blood. Every receptor here comes from a woman between 18 and 29 years old in good health. The CDR3 runs from the conserved cysteine through the conserved F or W. A D gene is named only where the DNA matches it firmly. Clone size is given for some rows only: seen once, a few or many times, or a class if the clone is expanded.

abundance: -
v_gene: TRBV6-5
j_gene: TRBJ2-2
d_gene: -
CDR3aa: CASSYRGAGAGELFF
CDR3nt: TGTGCCAGCAGTTACCGGGGGGCAGGGGCCGGGGAGCTGTTTTTT

abundance: -
v_gene: TRBV7-2
j_gene: TRBJ2-2
d_gene: -
CDR3aa: CASSLSIGLLPNTGELFF
CDR3nt: TGTGCCAGCAGCTTATCCATAGGGCTGCTGCCGAACACCGGGGAGCTGTTTTTT

abundance: -
v_gene: TRBV7-2
j_gene: TRBJ2-5
d_gene: -
CDR3aa: CASSPVWSGSETQYF
CDR3nt: TGTGCCAGCAGCCCCGTATGGTCGGGGTCGGAGACCCAGTACTTC

abundance: many
v_gene: TRBV15
j_gene: TRBJ2-1
d_gene: TRBD2
CDR3aa: CATSRAGGVDEQFF
CDR3nt: TGTGCCACCAGCAGAGCGGGAGGAGTCGATGAGCAGTTCTTC

abundance: -
v_gene: TRBV7-2
j_gene: TRBJ2-7
d_gene: -
CDR3aa: CASSLIPGGTYEQYF
CDR3nt: TGTGCCAGCAGCTTGATCCCCGGGGGTACCTACGAGCAGTACTTC

abundance: -
v_gene: TRBV7-2
j_gene: TRBJ2-1
d_gene: -
CDR3aa: CASSRPPVFSQFF
CDR3nt: TGTGCCAGCAGCCGGCCACCGGTGTTTTCGCAGTTCTTC

abundance: few
v_gene: TRBV4-1
j_gene: TRBJ2-1
d_gene: -
CDR3aa: CASSLLWGTDYNEQFF
CDR3nt: TGCGCCAGCAGCCTTTTATGGGGGACCGACTACAATGAGCAGTTCTTC

abundance: -
v_gene: TRBV3-1
j_gene: TRBJ2-3
d_gene: -
CDR3aa: CASSPRGVGTDTQYF
CDR3nt: TGTGCCAGCAGCCCCAGAGGGGTAGGCACAGATACGCAGTATTTT

abundance: few
v_gene: TRBV10-3
j_gene: TRBJ1-1
d_gene: -
CDR3aa: CAISREGDTEAFF
CDR3nt: TGTGCCATTTCCAGGGAAGGAGACACTGAAGCTTTCTTT

abundance: few
v_gene: TRBV4-2
j_gene: TRBJ2-4
d_gene: TRBD2
CDR3aa: CASSQAATGGPTKNIQYF
CDR3nt: TGTGCCAGCAGCCAAGCAGCGACGGGAGGGCCCACCAAAAACATTCAGTACTTC

abundance: few
v_gene: TRBV7-9
j_gene: TRBJ2-1
d_gene: -
CDR3aa: CASSERAEYNEQFF
CDR3nt: TGTGCCAGCAGCGAAAGGGCCGAATACAATGAGCAGTTCTTC

abundance: -
v_gene: TRBV10-3
j_gene: TRBJ2-3
d_gene: -
CDR3aa: CAISEAGRTDPDTQYF
CDR3nt: TGTGCCATCAGTGAGGCCGGACGGACCGATCCAGATACGCAGTATTTT

abundance: -
v_gene: TRBV20-1
j_gene: TRBJ1-4
d_gene: TRBD1
CDR3aa: CSAAGTGNEKLFF
CDR3nt: TGCAGTGCTGCCGGGACAGGAAATGAAAAACTGTTTTTT